This TCR beta chain is drawn from a study of T cells after yellow fever vaccination. TCRdb fed the 5' RACE reads into MiXCR, producing one record per CDR3 protein. The data show a few hundred thousand distinct CDR3 sequences, 17% seen once. V shed 1 base and J shed 4 bases, with 7 bases lying between them. The CDR3 spans 14 residues. The V gene's germline CDR1 is KGHDR and CDR2 SFDVKD. The TCR was taken from a man between 18 and 35 years old who received the YFV17D yellow fever vaccine. Material: PBMCs, obtained 5 days after the first yellow fever vaccination. The chain couples TRBV24-1 to TRBJ1-5; possible D gene TRBD1, 5 bases. CDR3 DNA sequence: TGTGCCACCAGTGATTTAGAGGGGAATCAGCCCCAGCATTTT. This sequence encodes CATSDLEGNQPQHF.